Described below is a single T cell receptor beta chain sequence and its context. Its specificity is not known. Regarding treatment: 10-day PBMC culture with coronavirus spike peptide pools or control peptides (ViraFEST assay). The unexposed donor gave CD4+ T cells before the COVID-19 pandemic (2011-2018). Both SARS-CoV-2 S/N and four cold-coronavirus spikes were used, cells permitting, to probe CD4+ T cells of unexposed donors. Cultured CD4+ T-cell DNA underwent Oncomine TCR Beta short-read sequencing. After culture, CD4+ T cells served as the source for genomic DNA extraction. TCRdb analysed the PCR reads with MiXCR anew, one entry per CDR3 protein. The sample holds thousands of distinct CDR3 sequences, around a third seen once. The data were obtained in a study of vaccination and CD4 T cells after COVID-19. Across the study: Investigators drew the post-COVID samples a median around 93 days after diagnosis, with a range of 35 to 161. Control cultures, each given a CEFX pool, an HIV-1 Nef pool, or no peptide, were included. Following dose two, a median about 65 days (range 14 to 241) passed before post-vaccine samples were taken.

Deletions cut 3 bases from V and 5 bases from J, with 5 bases between. CDR3 length equals 12 residues. Per the germline V gene, CDR1 is SNHLY and CDR2 is FYNNEI. The chain uses TRBV2 and TRBJ1-5; unclear D gene. Source material: CD4+ T cells from blood, cultured in vitro. The source of this sequence is a human donor in good health. The chain's CDR3 is CASSDRDQPQHF. The CDR3 DNA reads as TGTGCCAGCAGTGATAGGGATCAGCCCCAGCATTTT.